This TCR beta chain was captured in a study of T cell responses to AZD1222 COVID-19 vaccine. Study results and limitations: Spike as a whole was targeted by vaccine-associated CD4 TCRs, dominant at 160-218 and 743-854. Clonal diversity may have been underestimated, and the donors were mostly white British, with more females than males. Repertoires were collected only later (after the peak T cell response had occurred). Regions left unmutated in variants are reportedly the target of nearly half of spike-specific TCRs.

The CDR3 totals 11 residues. V was trimmed by 8 bases and J by 6 bases, leaving 9 bases between them. Germline assignment: CDR1 MGHRA and CDR2 YSYEKL. Some clones are missing from TCRdb's copy, which holds only in-frame ones; the method was immunoSEQ multiplex PCR. The sample has roughly 120,000 clones, just over 85% seen once. Points on this clone: Its antigen is not identified.

Sequences were derived from peripheral blood, sampled 28 days after the second AZD1222 dose. The V and J genes are TRBV4-1 and TRBJ2-3; D gene ambiguous. This clonotype originated in an adult who received the AZD1222 COVID-19 vaccine. CDR3: CASGFHDTQYF. DNA for the CDR3: TGCGCCAGCGGATTCCATGATACGCAGTATTTT.